The present T cell receptor beta chain was sequenced within a study of blood T cell repertoires in COVID-19. In the original processing: Amplifying reference gene primers gave estimates of nucleated cell counts. Assay used: immunoSEQ multiplex PCR; TCRdb lists only in-frame clones, some missing. The DNA was the basis for D and trimming; V, J and clone size are from that table. The sample has 250,000 to 300,000 clones, 75% to 95% seen once. The ends were cut back, 6 bases at V and 7 bases at J, with 13 bases in the middle. Germline CDR1 MDHEN, CDR2 SYDVKM. The CDR3 consists of 12 residues. Sequenced: PBMCs or T cells enriched from blood (not recorded which). The receptor was derived from a woman in her twenties or thirties who had recovered from COVID-19. The chain joins TRBV28 to TRBJ2-7, with D maybe TRBD1 (6 bases). The CDR3 is CASSPTGREQYF. CDR3 nucleotide sequence: TGTGCCAGCAGCCCTACAGGGCGGGAGCAGTACTTC.